The rows below give T cell receptor beta chains drawn from one sample of a study of blood T cell repertoires in COVID-19. Method: immunoSEQ multiplex PCR; TCRdb's copy keeps in-frame clones and lacks some. The sample holds roughly 190,000 clones, over 75% seen once. Material for sequencing was PBMCs or T cells enriched from blood (not recorded which). The receptor set was obtained from a woman between 18 and 30 years old who had recovered from COVID-19. The CDR3 runs from the conserved cysteine through the conserved F or W. Fields, in order: clone size, V gene, D gene, J gene, CDR3 DNA, CDR3 protein. A D gene is named only where the DNA matches it firmly. Size is omitted from some rows. Given values are once, few, many or a class for expanded clones.

clone size: -; V gene: TRBV4-1; D gene: TRBD1; J gene: TRBJ2-7; CDR3 DNA: TGCGCCAGCAGCCAGGAACCGGGACAGGAGGCCGAGCAGTACTTC; CDR3 protein: CASSQEPGQEAEQYF
clone size: -; V gene: TRBV4-1; D gene: -; J gene: TRBJ1-5; CDR3 DNA: TGCGCCAGCAGCTACACAGGGAATCGGCCCCAGCATTTT; CDR3 protein: CASSYTGNRPQHF
clone size: few; V gene: TRBV4-1; D gene: -; J gene: TRBJ1-2; CDR3 DNA: TGCGCCAGCAGCCAAGACACCCTACAACCGAGGCATGGCTACACCTTC; CDR3 protein: CASSQDTLQPRHGYTF
clone size: once; V gene: TRBV18; D gene: -; J gene: TRBJ2-4; CDR3 DNA: TGTGCCAGCTCACCACCGGTTCCGGGAGTGGTTGCCAAAGTCATTCAGTACTTC; CDR3 protein: CASSPPVPGVVAKVIQYF
clone size: few; V gene: TRBV6-1; D gene: -; J gene: TRBJ1-5; CDR3 DNA: TGTGCCAGCAGTGAACTTTATAGTCAGCCCCAGCATTTT; CDR3 protein: CASSELYSQPQHF
clone size: -; V gene: TRBV11-3; D gene: -; J gene: TRBJ1-6; CDR3 DNA: TGTGCCAGCAGCAGGGGGAACAATTCACCCCTCCACTTT; CDR3 protein: CASSRGNNSPLHF
clone size: -; V gene: TRBV6-4; D gene: -; J gene: TRBJ2-2; CDR3 DNA: TGTGCCAGCAGCGAAGACCAGGCCACCGGGGAGCTGTTTTTT; CDR3 protein: CASSEDQATGELFF
clone size: few; V gene: TRBV6-5; D gene: -; J gene: TRBJ1-4; CDR3 DNA: TGTGCCAGCACTACCGGCAGGGGATTTGAAAAACTGTTTTTT; CDR3 protein: CASTTGRGFEKLFF
clone size: -; V gene: TRBV5-1; D gene: -; J gene: TRBJ1-1; CDR3 DNA: TGCGCCAGCAGCCCCTCCCAGGTTACCAGGGCTGAAGCTTTCTTT; CDR3 protein: CASSPSQVTRAEAFF
clone size: few; V gene: TRBV19; D gene: -; J gene: TRBJ1-1; CDR3 DNA: TGTGCCAGTAGTTCCCCAGGGCGGAACACTGAAGCTTTCTTT; CDR3 protein: CASSSPGRNTEAFF
clone size: -; V gene: TRBV9; D gene: TRBD1; J gene: TRBJ1-1; CDR3 DNA: TGTGCCAGCAGCGTAGGGGACAGCACTGAAGCTTTCTTT; CDR3 protein: CASSVGDSTEAFF
clone size: -; V gene: TRBV7-8; D gene: -; J gene: TRBJ2-1; CDR3 DNA: TGTGCCAGCAGCTGGGCGGGACTCGATTACAATGAGCAGTTCTTC; CDR3 protein: CASSWAGLDYNEQFF
clone size: -; V gene: TRBV7-9; D gene: TRBD2; J gene: TRBJ2-7; CDR3 DNA: TGTGCCAGCAGCTTTAGCGGGACCTTTGGATCCTACGAGCAGTACTTC; CDR3 protein: CASSFSGTFGSYEQYF
clone size: -; V gene: TRBV28; D gene: -; J gene: TRBJ1-5; CDR3 DNA: TGTGCCAGCAGTTTATTGGGGGCAAATGCACAGCCCCAGCATTTT; CDR3 protein: CASSLLGANAQPQHF
clone size: -; V gene: TRBV28; D gene: TRBD1; J gene: TRBJ1-5; CDR3 DNA: TGTGCCAGCAGACCACCGGGACAGGGGTGGCCCCAGCATTTT; CDR3 protein: CASRPPGQGWPQHF
clone size: -; V gene: TRBV2; D gene: -; J gene: TRBJ2-1; CDR3 DNA: TGTGCCAGCAGCCTACGGGGTGAGCAGTTCTTC; CDR3 protein: CASSLRGEQFF
clone size: -; V gene: TRBV28; D gene: -; J gene: TRBJ2-7; CDR3 DNA: TGTGCCAGCAGTTTAGGCGGGACGGGCTCCTACGAGCAGTACTTC; CDR3 protein: CASSLGGTGSYEQYF
clone size: -; V gene: TRBV4-1; D gene: -; J gene: TRBJ2-3; CDR3 DNA: TGCGCCAGCAGCCAATGGCTTGCTAGCACAGATACGCAGTATTTT; CDR3 protein: CASSQWLASTDTQYF
clone size: -; V gene: TRBV5-1; D gene: TRBD1; J gene: TRBJ1-3; CDR3 DNA: TGCGCCAGCACCCCGACAGGGGCTGGAAACACCATATATTTT; CDR3 protein: CASTPTGAGNTIYF
clone size: once; V gene: TRBV5-4; D gene: -; J gene: TRBJ2-1; CDR3 DNA: TGTGCCAGCAGCCCACGAGACAAATCCTACAATGAGCAGTTCTTC; CDR3 protein: CASSPRDKSYNEQFF
clone size: -; V gene: TRBV28; D gene: -; J gene: TRBJ2-6; CDR3 DNA: TGTGCCAGCAGTTTAGACCGGTTGGGGCTAGGGGCCAACGTCCTGACTTTC; CDR3 protein: CASSLDRLGLGANVLTF
clone size: -; V gene: TRBV9; D gene: -; J gene: TRBJ2-3; CDR3 DNA: TGTGCCAGCAGCTTCCACCCCGGGATGGCGGGAGATACGCAGTATTTT; CDR3 protein: CASSFHPGMAGDTQYF
clone size: -; V gene: TRBV28; D gene: -; J gene: TRBJ1-1; CDR3 DNA: TGTGCCAGCAGCCGCAGGGTCAACACTGAAGCTTTCTTT; CDR3 protein: CASSRRVNTEAFF
clone size: -; V gene: TRBV15; D gene: -; J gene: TRBJ2-2; CDR3 DNA: TGTGCCACCAGCAGAGATCAGGTACAGAACACCGGGGAGCTGTTTTTT; CDR3 protein: CATSRDQVQNTGELFF
clone size: -; V gene: TRBV14; D gene: TRBD1; J gene: TRBJ1-4; CDR3 DNA: TGTGCCAGCAGCCAAGATACGCAGGGGGAAAATGAAAAACTGTTTTTT; CDR3 protein: CASSQDTQGENEKLFF
clone size: -; V gene: TRBV5-1; D gene: -; J gene: TRBJ1-3; CDR3 DNA: TGCGCCAGCAGCTTGGGGGCCAATAGTGGAAACACCATATATTTT; CDR3 protein: CASSLGANSGNTIYF
clone size: -; V gene: TRBV28; D gene: TRBD1; J gene: TRBJ1-2; CDR3 DNA: TGTGCCAGCACCGCAAACCCAAACAGGGGTCATGGCTACACCTTC; CDR3 protein: CASTANPNRGHGYTF
clone size: -; V gene: TRBV6-5; D gene: TRBD1; J gene: TRBJ2-7; CDR3 DNA: TGTGCCAGCAACGAGGGACAGGGTGTTTACGAGCAGTACTTC; CDR3 protein: CASNEGQGVYEQYF
clone size: -; V gene: TRBV3-1/TRBV3-2; D gene: TRBD1; J gene: TRBJ2-7; CDR3 DNA: TGTGCCAGCACCGGGACAGGGGGCTTCTACGAGCAGTACTTC; CDR3 protein: CASTGTGGFYEQYF
clone size: once; V gene: TRBV28; D gene: -; J gene: TRBJ1-4; CDR3 DNA: TGTGCCAGCAGACCCGGGAGTTTGACTAATGAAAAACTGTTTTTT; CDR3 protein: CASRPGSLTNEKLFF
clone size: -; V gene: TRBV5-4; D gene: TRBD2; J gene: TRBJ2-1; CDR3 DNA: TGTGCCAGCACGGACGGGGGGTTAGCGGGGTACAATGAGCAGTTCTTC; CDR3 protein: CASTDGGLAGYNEQFF
clone size: -; V gene: TRBV28; D gene: -; J gene: TRBJ2-7; CDR3 DNA: TGTGCCAGCAGTTTAGTCGGGTACGAGCAGTACTTC; CDR3 protein: CASSLVGYEQYF
clone size: once; V gene: TRBV23-1; D gene: TRBD1; J gene: TRBJ2-5; CDR3 DNA: TGCGCCAGCAGTCAATCTCTACAGGGGCCAGAGACCCAGTACTTC; CDR3 protein: CASSQSLQGPETQYF
clone size: -; V gene: TRBV19; D gene: TRBD2; J gene: TRBJ2-3; CDR3 DNA: TGTGCCAGTAGTATAACTTTAGGGACTAGTTCCGCGGGGTATTTT; CDR3 protein: CASSITLGTSSAGYF
clone size: -; V gene: TRBV6-5; D gene: -; J gene: TRBJ1-5; CDR3 DNA: TGTGCCAGCAGTTTCCGGAGGAATCAGCCCCAGCATTTT; CDR3 protein: CASSFRRNQPQHF
clone size: -; V gene: TRBV6-4; D gene: TRBD1; J gene: TRBJ1-5; CDR3 DNA: TGTGCCTGTCAGGGGGTCCGGCAGCCCCAGCATTTT; CDR3 protein: CACQGVRQPQHF
clone size: -; V gene: TRBV11-2; D gene: TRBD2; J gene: TRBJ2-3; CDR3 DNA: TGTGCCAGCAGCTTATTGGAGCGGGGCCGAGATACGCAGTATTTT; CDR3 protein: CASSLLERGRDTQYF
clone size: -; V gene: TRBV7-2; D gene: -; J gene: TRBJ2-3; CDR3 DNA: TGTGCCAGCAGCCAACAAAGACTACTCACAGATACGCAGTATTTT; CDR3 protein: CASSQQRLLTDTQYF
clone size: -; V gene: TRBV14; D gene: TRBD2; J gene: TRBJ2-1; CDR3 DNA: TGTGCCAGCAGCCACCTTACTAGCGGGAGCTTCTTGAAAAGCTCCTACAATGAGCAGTTCTTC; CDR3 protein: CASSHLTSGSFLKSSYNEQFF
clone size: -; V gene: TRBV2; D gene: TRBD1; J gene: TRBJ1-6; CDR3 DNA: TGTGCCAGCAGTCCGGTTCCGGGACAGGACAATTCACCCCTCCACTTT; CDR3 protein: CASSPVPGQDNSPLHF
clone size: -; V gene: TRBV6-5; D gene: TRBD1; J gene: TRBJ1-1; CDR3 DNA: TGTGCCAGCAGTCAAACAGGGGGCCGAGAAGCTTTCTTT; CDR3 protein: CASSQTGGREAFF
clone size: -; V gene: TRBV5-1; D gene: -; J gene: TRBJ1-6; CDR3 DNA: TGCGCCAGCAGTAGGGGGACGGCTTCACCCCTCCACTTT; CDR3 protein: CASSRGTASPLHF
clone size: -; V gene: TRBV5-1; D gene: -; J gene: TRBJ2-1; CDR3 DNA: TGCGCCAGCAGCCAAGCCTCCAACTCCTACAATGAGCAGTTCTTC; CDR3 protein: CASSQASNSYNEQFF
clone size: -; V gene: TRBV29-1; D gene: TRBD1; J gene: TRBJ2-1; CDR3 DNA: TGCAGCGTTGAAGACTGGGACAGGGTTCTGGGATCGAATGAGCAGTTCTTC; CDR3 protein: CSVEDWDRVLGSNEQFF
clone size: -; V gene: TRBV28; D gene: -; J gene: TRBJ1-5; CDR3 DNA: TGTGCCAGCAGCCAATCTTATGGGCGGGAGATCTACAATCAGCCCCAGCATTTT; CDR3 protein: CASSQSYGREIYNQPQHF
clone size: -; V gene: TRBV5-1; D gene: TRBD2; J gene: TRBJ2-3; CDR3 DNA: TGCGCCAGCAGCTCACCGGGACTAGCGGGAGATACGCAGTATTTT; CDR3 protein: CASSSPGLAGDTQYF
clone size: -; V gene: TRBV4-1; D gene: -; J gene: TRBJ1-2; CDR3 DNA: TGCGCCAGCAGCCAACAAGGGGAACAGGGTCGGCATGGCTACACCTTC; CDR3 protein: CASSQQGEQGRHGYTF
clone size: -; V gene: TRBV4-1; D gene: -; J gene: TRBJ1-4; CDR3 DNA: TGCGCCAGCAGCCAGGGGGCAGGGAGCCCCGAAAAACTGTTTTTT; CDR3 protein: CASSQGAGSPEKLFF
clone size: -; V gene: TRBV28; D gene: -; J gene: TRBJ2-5; CDR3 DNA: TGTGCCAGCAGTTTACATTATTTTACTCCCGCGGCGAAAGAGACCCAGTACTTC; CDR3 protein: CASSLHYFTPAAKETQYF
clone size: -; V gene: TRBV11-1; D gene: -; J gene: TRBJ2-7; CDR3 DNA: TGTGCCAGCAGCCCCCTTCCGACAGGGAGGACCGAGCAGTACTTC; CDR3 protein: CASSPLPTGRTEQYF